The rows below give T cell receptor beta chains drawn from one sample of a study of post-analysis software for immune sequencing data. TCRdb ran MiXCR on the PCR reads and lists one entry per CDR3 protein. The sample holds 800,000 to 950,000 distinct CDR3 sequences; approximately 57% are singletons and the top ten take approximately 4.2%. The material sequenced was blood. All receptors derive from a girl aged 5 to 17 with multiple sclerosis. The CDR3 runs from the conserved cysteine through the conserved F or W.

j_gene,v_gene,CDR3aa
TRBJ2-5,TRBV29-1,CSVGQAGQGAGAQYF
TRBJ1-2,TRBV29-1,CSVGGAYGYTF
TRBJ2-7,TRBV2,CASRAGTAPVSSYEQYF
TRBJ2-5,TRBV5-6,CASSLVDTQETQYF
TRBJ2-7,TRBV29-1,CSVETVLAGVGEQYF
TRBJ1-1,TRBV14,CASSPRVGQWTFF
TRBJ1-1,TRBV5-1,CASSLGQVASNTEAFF
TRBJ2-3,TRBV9,CASSLAGGHTDTQYF
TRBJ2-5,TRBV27,CASSSGGRGAQYF
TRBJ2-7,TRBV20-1,CSATDSSYEQYF
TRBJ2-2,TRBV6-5,CASSPRLAGGGTGELFF
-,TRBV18,CASSPVGERGREQYF
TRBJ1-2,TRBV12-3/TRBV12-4,CASRATGREGYTF
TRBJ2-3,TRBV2,CASRRTSGTDTQYF
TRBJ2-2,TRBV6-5,CASSYRGSPFTGELFF
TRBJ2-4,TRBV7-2,CASSPGGGIIQYF
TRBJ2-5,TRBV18,CASSPWGPETQYF
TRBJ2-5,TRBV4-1,CASSQVTGTETQYF
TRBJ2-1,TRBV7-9,CASSPSGLAGGPYNEQFF
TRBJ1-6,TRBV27,CASSAIAGYWTGTRGSPLHF
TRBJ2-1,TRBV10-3,CAISERTITYNEQFF
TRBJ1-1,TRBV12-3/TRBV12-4,CASSLYTGEAFF
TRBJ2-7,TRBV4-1,CASSLRHAYEQYF
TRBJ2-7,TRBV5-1,CASSPGRGRNSYEQYF
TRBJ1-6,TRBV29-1,CSVVLRDRAIHF
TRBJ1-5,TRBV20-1,CSAPRETGLNQPQHF
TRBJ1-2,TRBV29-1,CSVPGGYTNYGYTF
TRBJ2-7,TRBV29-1,CSVRLAGGYEQYF
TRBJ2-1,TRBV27,CASSLSGPNNEQFF
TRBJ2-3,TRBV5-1,CASSPGTSGRDTQYF
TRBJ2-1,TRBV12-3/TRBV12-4,CASSKTQGVNEQFF
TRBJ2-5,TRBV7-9,CASSLAFWSGTRREQETQYF
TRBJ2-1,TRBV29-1,CSVEGTEEQFF
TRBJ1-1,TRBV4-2,CASSQEVMRDRVNTEAFF
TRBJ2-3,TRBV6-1,CASRPGTGLTGTQYF
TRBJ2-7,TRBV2,CASSADRGGTYEQYF
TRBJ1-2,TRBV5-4,CASLHFGAGMHGYTF
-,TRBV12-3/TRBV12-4,CASSRSYGEQYF
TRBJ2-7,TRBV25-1,CASSAIGQGLVYEQYF
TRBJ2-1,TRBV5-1,CASRTDYNEQFF
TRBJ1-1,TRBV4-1,CASSQRTKGMGGNTEAFF
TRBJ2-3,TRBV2,CASRGQSTDTQYF
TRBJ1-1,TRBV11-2,CASSLEGRLNTEAFF
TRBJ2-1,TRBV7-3,CASSLSSGSGGEQFF
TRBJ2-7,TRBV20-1,CSASYSGSREQYF
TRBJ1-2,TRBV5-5,CASSFNRVLGYGYTF
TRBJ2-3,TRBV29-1,CSVTGGSTDTQYF
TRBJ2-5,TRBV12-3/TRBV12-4,CASRRRTDRQEQYF
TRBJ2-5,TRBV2,CASSETGTSGVSKTQYF
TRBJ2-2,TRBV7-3,CASSPPGVNTGELFF
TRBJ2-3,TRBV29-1,CSVDTGTYTDTQYF
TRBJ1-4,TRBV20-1,CSASGRGGKLFF
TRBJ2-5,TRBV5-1,CASSLSASGGAQRETQYF
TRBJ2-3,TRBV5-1,CASRTTSTDTQYF
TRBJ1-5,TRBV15,CATSRNPGTGSQPQHF